Shown below are 25 T cell receptor beta chains from a single sample sequenced in a study of blood T cell repertoires in COVID-19. Some clones are missing from TCRdb's copy, which holds only in-frame ones; the method was immunoSEQ multiplex PCR. The table shows some 160,000 clones, with around 89% occurring only once. The sample taken for sequencing was peripheral blood. These receptors were taken from a woman aged 55-75 years with active COVID-19.

This clone has only a few counts. This sequence joins TRBV7-9 and TRBJ2-7; 14 nucleotides match TRBD2. Unmatched junction bases numbered 5, after V lost 5 bases and J lost 5 bases. Looked up from germline, CDR1 is SEHNR and CDR2 is FQNEAQ (reference sequence). CDR3 length: 15 amino acids. CDR3 bases: TGTGCCAGCAGCAGACTAGCGGGAGGGCCGAACGAGCAGTACTTC. Its translation is CASSRLAGGPNEQYF.

The chain links TRBV28 to TRBJ2-2; tentatively, D is TRBD2 (5 bases). The CDR3 covers 14 residues. From germline, CDR1 is MDHEN and CDR2 SYDVKM. V lost 5 bases, J lost 5 bases, and 12 bases lay in between. The CDR3 reads CASSIPGVTGELFF. CDR3 DNA sequence: TGTGCCAGCAGTATCCCCGGGGTTACCGGGGAGCTGTTTTTT.

The rearrangement uses TRBV5-6 and TRBJ1-6; 7 bases agree with TRBD1. The CDR3 totals 12 residues. CDR1 and CDR2 from the germline V gene are SGHDT and YYEEEE. V lost 0 bases to trimming and J lost 13 bases; unmatched junction nucleotides: 1. CDR3 protein: CASSLVRGPLHF. Here the CDR3 DNA reads TGTGCCAGCAGCTTGGTCAGGGGGCCCCTCCACTTT.

This clone was picked up one time. The chain combines TRBV5-1 with TRBJ2-7; no clear D. The CDR3 totals 11 residues. The germline V gene has CDR1 SGHRS and CDR2 YFSETQ. Between the trimmed V and J ends, which lost 2 bases and 3 bases, there was a span of 3 bases. CDR3 loop: CASSLYYEQYF. CDR3 DNA sequence: TGCGCCAGCAGCTTATACTACGAGCAGTACTTC.

This sequence joins TRBV6-1 and TRBJ1-2, with 7 nucleotides matching TRBD1. Germline values: CDR1 MNHNS, CDR2 SASEGT. The ends lost 1 base at V and 4 bases at J; junction bases unmatched: 3. This CDR3 is 14 amino acids long. CDR3 in DNA: TGTGCCAGCAGTGAAGGGGACAGCCTCTATGGCTACACCTTC. This translates into CASSEGDSLYGYTF.

The V and J genes are TRBV3-1 (or the pseudogene TRBV3-2) and TRBJ1-4, with TRBD1 as a possible D gene (6 bases). The V gene lost 3 bases and the J gene lost 4 bases, with 12 bases spanning the gap. Per the germline V gene, CDR1 is LGHDT and CDR2 is YNNKEL (reference sequence). The length of the CDR3 is 15 residues. CDR3 region: CASSQRRGGNEKLFF. The CDR3 bases are TGTGCCAGCAGCCAGCGTAGAGGGGGTAATGAAAAACTGTTTTTT.

The chain couples TRBV25-1 to TRBJ2-6, with D perhaps matching TRBD1 (5 bases). V was shortened by 6 bases and J by 1 base, with 10 bases between the two germline ends. The CDR3 is made up of 15 amino acids. CDR1 MGHDK and CDR2 SYGVNS come from the germline V gene. In DNA, the CDR3 is TGTGCCAGCAGCCTTTCAGGGTCTGGGGCCAACGTCCTGACTTTC. Translated, it gives CASSLSGSGANVLTF.

The chain uses TRBV9 and TRBJ1-4; 8 bases align to TRBD1. V lost 3 bases, J lost 8 bases, and 3 bases stayed unmatched. The CDR3 totals 13 residues. CDR1 is SGDLS, CDR2 YYNGEE, per germline. The CDR3 coding sequence is TGTGCCAGCAGCGGACGACAGGGGGAAAAACTGTTTTTT. The encoded protein is CASSGRQGEKLFF.

V gene TRBV21-1 combines with J gene TRBJ2-3; the table's D gene call, TRBD1, was not cross checked with the DNA. TRBV21-1 is annotated as a pseudogene. CDR3 length: 16 residues. The CDR3 DNA reads as TGTGCCAGCAGCCCACACCGGGACATGCGCACAGATACGCAGTATTTT. Amino acid sequence: CASSPHRDMRTDTQYF.

The rearrangement links TRBV28 to TRBJ1-5; D is unclear. Trimming shortened V by 2 bases and J by 2 bases, and 13 bases separated the two germline ends. From germline, CDR1 is MDHEN and CDR2 SYDVKM. The CDR3 consists of 16 residues. The DNA of the CDR3 is TGTGCCAGCAGTTTACTAAATTGGTACGGCAATCAGCCCCAGCATTTT. It specifies CASSLLNWYGNQPQHF.

The chain employs TRBV6-5 and TRBJ2-7, with 10 positions matching TRBD2. The CDR3 consists of 14 residues. The ends lost 2 bases at V and 5 bases at J; junction bases unmatched: 3. Germline V CDR1 and CDR2: MNHEY, SVGAGI. Here the CDR3 reads CASSYGLADHEQYF. CDR3 coding DNA: TGTGCCAGCAGTTACGGACTAGCGGACCACGAGCAGTACTTC.

This sequence joins TRBV27 and TRBJ1-1, with D tentatively TRBD1 (5 bases). V lost 2 bases and J 1 base, leaving 11 bases between the germline ends. The germline V gene has CDR1 MNHEY and CDR2 SMNVEV (reference sequence). CDR3 length equals 15 residues. CDR3 protein: CASSLRGYGNTEAFF. The DNA of the CDR3 is TGTGCCAGCAGTTTACGGGGGTATGGGAACACTGAAGCTTTCTTT.

The genes are TRBV28 and TRBJ1-1; TRBD1 matches 8 bases. After removal of 5 bases from V and 5 bases from J, the junction contained 10 bases not matched to a gene. CDR1 and CDR2 (germline): MDHEN, SYDVKM. The CDR3 contains 15 residues. CDR3 sequence reads: CASSQTGQGRTEAFF. The CDR3 DNA is TGTGCCAGCAGTCAGACCGGACAGGGTCGAACTGAAGCTTTCTTT.

V usage is TRBV19 and J usage is TRBJ1-2; TRBD1 matches 7 bases. Per germline, CDR1 LNHDA and CDR2 SQIVND (reference sequence). V trimming: 1 base; J trimming: 0 bases; junction bases outside the gene matches: 8. The CDR3 is made up of 17 amino acids. The CDR3 loop is CASSIGLWTGTNYGYTF. The CDR3 bases are TGTGCCAGTAGTATAGGTCTCTGGACAGGAACTAACTATGGCTACACCTTC.

The chain uses TRBV28 and TRBJ1-2, with D perhaps matching TRBD1 (5 bases). Trimming cost V 9 bases and J 4 bases, with 18 bases left between them. This CDR3 is 14 amino acids long. CDR1 MDHEN and CDR2 SYDVKM come from the germline V gene. CDR3 coding DNA: TGTGCCAGTAGTCCCTCAACAGGTGGCTATGGCTACACCTTC. This translates into CASSPSTGGYGYTF.

This clone occurred a few times. This chain links TRBV7-2 with TRBJ1-1; no reliable D call. V lost 6 bases to trimming and J lost 1 base, with 9 bases between them. Per germline, CDR1 SGHTA and CDR2 FQGNSA. This CDR3 contains 13 residues. The DNA for the CDR3 is TGTGCCAGCAGACACGCAGGGAACACTGAAGCTTTCTTT. Protein sequence: CASRHAGNTEAFF.

Only one count was recorded for this clone. V and J are TRBV4-1 and TRBJ2-3; 7 nucleotides align to TRBD2. CDR1 is MGHRA, CDR2 YSYEKL, per germline. The CDR3 length is 16 residues. V was pared by 0 bases and J by 1 base, with 4 bases of the junction left unmatched. The CDR3 loop is CASSQEGSGGTDTQYF. CDR3 DNA sequence: TGCGCCAGCAGCCAAGAGGGAAGCGGGGGCACAGATACGCAGTATTTT.

The chain uses TRBV2 and TRBJ2-3; 8 bases fit TRBD2. The CDR3 contains 15 residues. Losses at the gene ends were 6 bases for V and 1 base for J; bases not matched to a gene: 6. Germline CDR1 reads SNHLY; CDR2 reads FYNNEI. CDR3 amino acids: CASSEALAGTDTQYF. CDR3 bases: TGTGCCAGCAGCGAGGCACTAGCGGGCACAGATACGCAGTATTTT.

The chain joins TRBV2 to TRBJ2-5, with 9 nucleotides matching TRBD1. Unmatched junction bases numbered 9, after V lost 8 bases and J lost 5 bases. The CDR3 runs to 14 residues. The V gene's germline CDR1 is SNHLY and CDR2 FYNNEI. The chain's CDR3 is CASLQGALRETQYF. The DNA of the CDR3 is TGTGCCAGCTTACAGGGGGCGCTGAGGGAGACCCAGTACTTC. The full variable domain, completed using reference TRBV2 and TRBJ2-5, is EPEVTQTPSHQVTQMGQEVILRCVPISNHLYFYWYRQILGQKVEFLVSFYNNEISEKSEIFDDQFSVERPDGSNFTLKIRSTKLEDSAMYFCASLQGALRETQYFGPGTRLLVL.

The chain joins TRBV9 to TRBJ1-4; 7 nucleotides match TRBD1. The CDR3 runs 15 residues. The V gene's germline CDR1 is SGDLS and CDR2 YYNGEE. The ends lost 1 base at V and 6 bases at J; junction bases unmatched: 6. CDR3 sequence: CASSVLGDRYEKLFF. The CDR3 DNA sequence: TGTGCCAGCAGCGTATTGGGGGACAGATATGAAAAACTGTTTTTT.

The chain carries TRBV18 and TRBJ2-6; 8 positions match TRBD1. The CDR3 runs to 21 residues. Per germline, CDR1 KGHSH and CDR2 LQKENI. The V and J ends lost 1 base and 0 bases, in that order; junction bases with no gene match: 14. CDR3 region: CASSPRGRDRQFLSGANVLTF. In DNA, the CDR3 is TGTGCCAGCTCACCACGGGGACGGGACAGGCAGTTTCTCTCTGGGGCCAACGTCCTGACTTTC.

The genes are TRBV5-4 and TRBJ2-3, with a tentative D call TRBD2 (5 bases). Trimming shortened V by 4 bases and J by 4 bases, and 16 bases separated the two germline ends. Looked up from germline, CDR1 is SGHNT and CDR2 is YYREEE (reference sequence). CDR3 length equals 15 residues. CDR3 bases: TGTGCCAGCAGCGAGCTACTAGGACGATCAGATACGCAGTATTTT. Protein sequence: CASSELLGRSDTQYF.

The chain joins TRBV5-4 to TRBJ1-1; no clear D. The CDR3 is 16 amino acids. Per germline, CDR1 SGHNT and CDR2 YYREEE (reference sequence). The V and J ends lost 5 bases and 5 bases respectively, with 22 bases between them. Here the CDR3 DNA reads TGTGCCAGCAGTCCCGGGATGACCGGCCCTGGGACTGAAGCTTTCTTT. Protein: CASSPGMTGPGTEAFF.

The chain employs TRBV6-2 or TRBV6-3 and TRBJ2-2; no clear D gene. Germline loops: CDR1 MNHEY, CDR2 SVGEGT. V dropped 2 bases and J dropped 6 bases, with 13 bases sitting between them. CDR3 length: 15 residues. The CDR3 is CASSYVGTVAGELFF. The CDR3 coding sequence is TGTGCCAGCAGTTACGTGGGCACCGTGGCCGGGGAGCTGTTTTTT.

V usage is TRBV4-2 and J usage is TRBJ2-5, with D perhaps matching TRBD2 (6 bases). This CDR3 spans 15 amino acids. Trimming took off 4 bases at V and 4 bases at J, with 16 bases between the two ends. CDR1 LGHNA and CDR2 YNFKEQ come from the germline V gene. The CDR3 region is CASSPPGPGRETQYF. DNA of the CDR3: TGTGCCAGCAGCCCCCCCGGGCCCGGGAGAGAGACCCAGTACTTC.